Below, 28 T cell receptor beta chains from the same sample are listed, as sequenced in a study of beta chain features in type 1 diabetes. The entirety of the isolated RNA underwent reverse transcription, so expressed TCRB transcripts were sequenced. Using immunoSEQ multiplex PCR, the repertoire was profiled, and TCRdb retains in-frame clones only, with some absent. The table has 500,000 to 800,000 clones, around 12% seen once. Antigen specificity for these receptors is unknown. Findings of the study overall: TCRB CDR3s from Type 1 diabetes patients were moderately but significantly shorter in all four CD4+ subsets.

The sample taken for sequencing was naive CD4+ T cells from blood. The receptor source for this set is a man between 25 and 39 years old with type 1 diabetes.

The chain joins TRBV29-1 to TRBJ2-7; 11 bases align to TRBD1. V trimming: 5 bases; J trimming: 3 bases; junction bases outside the gene matches: 6. In germline, CDR1 is SQVTM, CDR2 ANQGSEA. The CDR3 runs 14 residues. The CDR3 here is CSVSGTGGSYEQYF. CDR3 sequence (DNA): TGCAGCGTTTCCGGGACAGGGGGGAGCTACGAGCAGTACTTC.

Only a few counts were recorded for this clone. J is TRBJ2-3 and V is TRBV27; 14 bases are shared with TRBD2. This CDR3 comprises 17 residues. V was pared by 5 bases and J by 2 bases, with 6 bases of the junction left unmatched. Germline V lookup: CDR1 MNHEY, CDR2 SMNVEV (reference sequence). CDR3 region: CASSPWTSGGPTDTQYF. CDR3 bases: TGTGCCAGCAGTCCCTGGACTAGCGGGGGGCCCACAGATACGCAGTATTTT.

The chain couples TRBV5-6 to TRBJ2-5; 8 bases match TRBD2. The CDR3 runs to 15 residues. Per the germline V gene, CDR1 is SGHDT and CDR2 is YYEEEE. Trimming removed 3 bases from V and 4 bases from J; junction bases left unmatched: 8. CDR3 residues: CASSSGREGRETQYF. CDR3 bases: TGTGCCAGCAGCTCTGGCCGGGAGGGGAGAGAGACCCAGTACTTC.

This chain links TRBV30 with TRBJ1-5; D is undetermined. The CDR3 extends over 12 amino acids. The germline V gene has CDR1 GTSNPN and CDR2 SVGIG (reference sequence). The germline V and J ends were trimmed by 4 bases and 5 bases, with 9 bases remaining between them. CDR3 coding DNA: TGTGCCTGGAATCGGGATTATCAGCCCCAGCATTTT. This encodes CAWNRDYQPQHF.

Only a few counts were recorded for this clone. The chain couples TRBV13 to TRBJ2-5, with a tentative D call TRBD2 (5 bases). V lost 0 bases to trimming and J lost 4 bases, with 9 bases between them. The CDR3 contains 14 residues. Germline V gene data show CDR1 as PRHDT and CDR2 as FYEKMQ (reference sequence). The CDR3, as DNA: TGTGCCAGCAGCTTAGGCCGGAGCGGAGAGACCCAGTACTTC. Translating it yields CASSLGRSGETQYF. The variable domain in full, completed from reference TRBV13 and TRBJ2-5, reads AAGVIQSPRHLIKEKRETATLKCYPIPRHDTVYWYQQGPGQDPQFLISFYEKMQSDKGSIPDRFSAQQFSDYHSELNMSSLELGDSALYFCASSLGRSGETQYFGPGTRLLVL.

V usage is TRBV4-3 and J usage is TRBJ1-2, with D hard to call. This CDR3 is 14 amino acids long. The V gene's germline CDR1 is LGHNA and CDR2 YSLEER. V was clipped by 4 bases and J by 4 bases, with 13 bases between them. The CDR3 here is CASSRLPGSYGYTF. The CDR3, as DNA: TGCGCCAGCAGCCGACTACCGGGCAGCTATGGCTACACCTTC.

The V and J genes are TRBV29-1 and TRBJ1-2; TRBD1 is a possible D gene (6 bases). Germline assignment: CDR1 SQVTM and CDR2 ANQGSEA. Trimming cost V 6 bases and J 2 bases, with 22 bases left between them. This CDR3 is built from 16 residues. CDR3 DNA sequence: TGCAGCGTCGCCAAGCGAGGGGGGCAGGGAAACTATGGCTACACCTTC. Translated, it gives CSVAKRGGQGNYGYTF.

The table lists this clone with a few counts. The V and J genes are TRBV29-1 and TRBJ2-4; 9 bases align to TRBD1. The CDR3 loop spans 21 amino acids. The germline gives CDR1 SQVTM, CDR2 ANQGSEA. V lost 0 bases and J lost 0; bases outside the gene matches: 18. CDR3 DNA: TGCAGCGTTGAAGAGACCAGGGACAGGGATTGGGGAATCCTAGCCAAAAACATTCAGTACTTC. Its protein product is CSVEETRDRDWGILAKNIQYF.

The chain employs TRBV7-9 and TRBJ2-5; TRBD1 matches 8 bases. V lost 4 bases to trimming and J lost 2 bases; unmatched junction nucleotides: 6. This CDR3 has 15 amino acids. Per germline, CDR1 SEHNR and CDR2 FQNEAQ (reference sequence). Written as DNA, the CDR3 is TGTGCCAGCAGCTCAACAGGGGGACGGCAAGAGACCCAGTACTTC. Translated, it gives CASSSTGGRQETQYF.

This clone was counted a few times. DNA of the CDR3: TGTGCCAGCTCACCTCCGCCAGTCGAGGAGGGCTACACCTTC. Protein sequence: CASSPPPVEEGYTF. V is TRBV18 and J is TRBJ1-2; no clear D gene. The V gene's germline CDR1 is KGHSH and CDR2 LQKENI. Trimming removed 3 bases from V and 8 bases from J, with 16 bases in between. This CDR3 region has 14 residues.

The sample holds a few counts of this clone. This chain links TRBV5-1 with TRBJ2-5; 9 nucleotides agree with TRBD1. The germline CDR1 and CDR2 sequences are SGHRS and YFSETQ. The V segment lost 5 bases and the J segment 5 bases; nucleotides outside the gene matches: 10. CDR3 length equals 15 residues. The chain's CDR3 is CASSLGQGFLETQYF. The CDR3 DNA reads as TGCGCCAGCAGTCTAGGACAGGGGTTTTTGGAGACCCAGTACTTC. The entire variable domain, with the rest obtained from reference TRBV5-1 and TRBJ2-5, is as follows: KAGVTQTPRYLIKTRGQQVTLSCSPISGHRSVSWYQQTPGQGLQFLFEYFSETQRNKGNFPGRFSGRQFSNSRSEMNVSTLELGDSALYLCASSLGQGFLETQYFGPGTRLLVL.

The chain uses TRBV5-1 and TRBJ1-4; D might be TRBD1 (5 bases). The V end lost 0 bases, the J end lost 8 bases, and 14 bases lay between the germline ends. This CDR3 is 15 amino acids long. Germline CDR1 reads SGHRS; CDR2 reads YFSETQ. The chain's CDR3 is CASSLAGSGNEKLFF. The DNA for the CDR3 is TGCGCCAGCAGCTTGGCCGGGTCAGGGAACGAAAAACTGTTTTTT.

This clone appeared a few times. The V gene is TRBV6-5, the J gene TRBJ2-1; no clear D gene. Germline V CDR1 and CDR2: MNHEY, SVGAGI. The V and J ends lost 0 bases and 9 bases respectively, with 9 bases between them. CDR3 size: 13 residues. CDR3 DNA: TGTGCCAGCAGTTACTCGAAATTGGGTGAGCAGTTCTTC. Translating it yields CASSYSKLGEQFF.

This chain connects TRBV19 to TRBJ1-6; D is ambiguous. Germline V gene sequence: CDR1 LNHDA, CDR2 SQIVND (reference sequence). The germline V and J ends were trimmed by 2 bases and 9 bases, with 11 bases remaining between them. CDR3 size: 14 residues. In DNA form, the CDR3 reads TGTGCCAGTAGTATATCCGGTGGCCGTTCACCCCTCCACTTT. It yields the protein CASSISGGRSPLHF.

This clone was seen more than once but under ten times. This chain joins TRBV29-1 and TRBJ1-4; 10 bases are a match to TRBD1. CDR1 is SQVTM and CDR2 is ANQGSEA in the germline V gene. The V gene end was trimmed by 6 bases and the J gene end by 8 bases; junction bases not matched to a gene: 9. This CDR3 contains 14 residues. CDR3 in amino acids: CSVRTGTGAEKLFF. The CDR3 DNA reads as TGCAGCGTGCGTACCGGGACAGGGGCCGAAAAACTGTTTTTT.

V gene TRBV5-1 combines with J gene TRBJ2-5, with a possible D match to TRBD2 (6 bases). The germline V gene encodes CDR1 SGHRS and CDR2 YFSETQ. This CDR3 comprises 15 residues. Trimming removed 4 bases from V and 4 bases from J, with 17 bases in between. The CDR3 bases are TGCGCCAGCAGCGCTCCGGGACTGTCCTCAGAGACCCAGTACTTC. Translation gives CASSAPGLSSETQYF.

This clone was detected only a few times. The chain joins TRBV6-5 to TRBJ2-7; D not certain. The V end lost 5 bases, the J end lost 9 bases, and 20 bases lay between the germline ends. The length of the CDR3 is 14 residues. Germline V lookup: CDR1 MNHEY, CDR2 SVGAGI. As DNA, the CDR3 is TGTGCCAGCAGTCGAACGAAAACCCTGGGCTGGCAGTACTTC. Its translation: CASSRTKTLGWQYF.

This clone was observed a few times. V usage is TRBV29-1 and J usage is TRBJ1-2; 8 bases line up with TRBD1. The CDR3 sequence is 16 residues long. Germline values: CDR1 SQVTM, CDR2 ANQGSEA. V shed 4 bases, J shed 4 bases, and the junction held 14 bases outside the gene matches. CDR3: CSVVSQGARRAYGYTF. The CDR3 bases are TGCAGCGTTGTGAGTCAGGGGGCGAGGAGAGCCTATGGCTACACCTTC.

This clone was picked up a small number of times. V and J are TRBV25-1 and TRBJ1-3; TRBD1 matches 7 bases. Germline CDR1 and CDR2: MGHDK and SYGVNS. The CDR3 covers 15 residues. V gave up 6 bases and J gave up 0 bases; unmatched junction bases: 5. The CDR3 region has the DNA TGTGCCAGCAGGGATGACAGGGCCTCTGGAAACACCATATATTTT. Amino acid sequence: CASRDDRASGNTIYF. The complete variable domain, with remaining parts taken from reference TRBV25-1 and TRBJ1-3, reads EADIYQTPRYLVIGTGKKITLECSQTMGHDKMYWYQQDPGMELHLIHYSYGVNSTEKGDLSSESTVSRIRTEHFPLTLESARPSHTSQYLCASRDDRASGNTIYFGEGSWLTVV.

This clone was counted between two and nine times. The chain combines TRBV7-2 with TRBJ1-2, with unresolved D. Trimming left V 5 bases short and J 4 bases short, with 20 bases between. The CDR3 covers 16 residues. CDR1 SGHTA and CDR2 FQGNSA come from the germline V gene. CDR3 coding DNA: TGTGCCAGCAGCGCCGGGCCCCTTAAAGAGCTCTATGGCTACACCTTC. Its translation is CASSAGPLKELYGYTF.

The V gene is TRBV29-1, the J gene TRBJ2-7; D is undetermined. The V end was cut by 3 bases, the J end by 0 bases, with 6 bases between. Germline assignment: CDR1 SQVTM and CDR2 ANQGSEA. CDR3 size: 12 residues. The CDR3 coding sequence is TGCAGCGTTGAGATGCCCTCCTACGAGCAGTACTTC. Protein sequence: CSVEMPSYEQYF.

This clone occurred a few times. This sequence joins TRBV5-4 and TRBJ2-1; 11 bases fit TRBD2. Per germline, CDR1 SGHNT and CDR2 YYREEE (reference sequence). The CDR3 loop spans 16 amino acids. V was pared by 0 bases and J by 4 bases, with 3 bases of the junction left unmatched. This CDR3 is CASSLGLAGTYNEQFF. The CDR3 region has the DNA TGTGCCAGCAGCTTGGGACTAGCGGGAACTTACAATGAGCAGTTCTTC. The entire variable domain, with the rest obtained from reference TRBV5-4 and TRBJ2-1, is as follows: ETGVTQSPTHLIKTRGQQVTLRCSSQSGHNTVSWYQQALGQGPQFIFQYYREEENGRGNFPPRFSGLQFPNYSSELNVNALELDDSALYLCASSLGLAGTYNEQFFGPGTRLTVL.

J is TRBJ2-7 and V is TRBV4-1, with D possibly matching TRBD1 (5 bases). There are 14 residues in the CDR3. From germline, CDR1 is MGHRA and CDR2 YSYEKL. Trimming took 1 base from V and 6 from J, leaving 13 bases between them. This chain's CDR3 is CASSQVSIGVEQYF. CDR3 in DNA: TGCGCCAGCAGCCAAGTGTCAATAGGGGTCGAGCAGTACTTC.

In its sample, this clone was seen a few times. The CDR3 is CASTDPYTEAFF. The CDR3 coding sequence is TGTGCCAGCACCGACCCTTACACTGAAGCTTTCTTT. J is TRBJ1-1 and V is TRBV2; D not certain. CDR1 SNHLY and CDR2 FYNNEI come from the germline V gene. Between the trimmed V and J ends, which lost 7 bases and 3 bases, there was a span of 9 bases. The CDR3 covers 12 residues.

This clone was detected only a few times. The chain has TRBV5-1 and TRBJ2-3; 7 bases match TRBD1. Germline loops: CDR1 SGHRS, CDR2 YFSETQ. The CDR3 contains 15 residues. Trimming at V came to 4 bases and at J to 3 bases, leaving 8 bases not matched to a gene. In DNA form, the CDR3 reads TGCGCCAGCAGCCCCGGGACAGTGTGGACAGATACGCAGTATTTT. Protein: CASSPGTVWTDTQYF.

This clone has a handful of counts. The chain combines TRBV19 with TRBJ1-1; D call uncertain. Germline CDR1 is LNHDA and CDR2 is SQIVND (reference sequence). The CDR3 is 14 amino acids. Between the trimmed V and J ends, which lost 6 bases and 3 bases, there was a span of 14 bases. The CDR3 DNA reads as TGTGCCAGTAGCCGCTACGGGGTCGACACTGAAGCTTTCTTT. This encodes CASSRYGVDTEAFF.

This clone appeared a few times. The chain joins TRBV7-9 to TRBJ2-3; D possibly corresponds to TRBD1 (6 bases). The CDR3 runs to 17 residues. V shed 6 bases and J shed 0 bases, with 19 bases lying between them. Germline V gene lookup returns CDR1 SEHNR and CDR2 FQNEAQ (reference sequence). CDR3 sequence reads: CASSRPVQGISTDTQYF. CDR3 coding DNA: TGTGCCAGCAGTCGCCCAGTACAGGGAATTAGCACAGATACGCAGTATTTT.

This clone was seen more than once but under ten times. This chain uses TRBV11-2 with TRBJ1-2, with 7 positions matching TRBD1. Trimming cost V 0 bases and J 8 bases; bases outside gene matches: 6. CDR1 and CDR2 from the germline V gene are SGHAT and FQNNGV. This CDR3 spans 14 amino acids. The CDR3 region has the DNA TGTGCCAGCAGCTTAGATTGGCAGGGGGAAGGCTACACCTTC. Its protein is CASSLDWQGEGYTF.